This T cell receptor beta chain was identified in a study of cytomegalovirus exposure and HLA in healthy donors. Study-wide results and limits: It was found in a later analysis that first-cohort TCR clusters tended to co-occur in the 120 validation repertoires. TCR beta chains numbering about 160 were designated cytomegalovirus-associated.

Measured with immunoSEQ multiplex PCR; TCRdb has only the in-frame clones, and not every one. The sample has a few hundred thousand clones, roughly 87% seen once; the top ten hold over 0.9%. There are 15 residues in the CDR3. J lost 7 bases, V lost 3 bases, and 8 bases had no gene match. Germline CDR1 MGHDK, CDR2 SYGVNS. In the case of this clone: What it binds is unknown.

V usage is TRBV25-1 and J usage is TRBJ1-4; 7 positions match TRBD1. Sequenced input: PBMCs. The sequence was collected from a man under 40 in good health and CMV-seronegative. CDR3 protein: CASSDPTGVREKLFF. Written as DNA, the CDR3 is TGTGCCAGCAGTGACCCTACAGGGGTCCGTGAAAAACTGTTTTTT.